What follows is one TCR beta chain and its context. The data were obtained in a study of blood T cell repertoires in COVID-19. Study details: In each case, the material was cDNA or gDNA derived from T cells, B-cell-depleted T cells, or PBMCs.

The data were produced by immunoSEQ multiplex PCR, yet TCRdb's version contains in-frame clones alone and is incomplete. Among approximately 350,000 clones listed, around 91% were seen once. Cohort 3 donors were reported recovered after two negative PCRs, clearance, or symptom resolution. V lost 1 base and J lost 10, with 13 bases in between. The CDR3 spans 13 residues. Input material: PBMCs or T cells enriched from blood (not recorded which). The sequence derives from a man younger than 35 who had recovered from COVID-19. This chain uses TRBV12-3 or TRBV12-4 with TRBJ1-1, with a tentative D call TRBD1 (6 bases). CDR3 amino acids: CASSLVSAGVAFF. In nucleotides, the CDR3 is TGTGCCAGCAGTTTAGTGTCGGCAGGGGTAGCTTTCTTT.